These T cell receptor beta chains were read from a single sample in a study of graft-versus-host responses after intestinal transplantation. These TCRs are of unknown antigen specificity. Method: immunoSEQ multiplex PCR; TCRdb's copy keeps in-frame clones and lacks some. The table lists about 94,000 clones, over 75% of them singletons. This specimen was unstimulated CD8+ T cells sorted from spleen or lymph node cells, taken before intestinal transplant. These receptors were obtained from a human donor who received an intestinal transplant. Each CDR3 is given with its conserved first and last residue.

TRBV7-9	TRBJ1-6	CASSLGPGQDINLHF
TRBV14	TRBJ2-7	CASSQGDRFPYEQYF
TRBV7-2	TRBJ1-1	CASSLGDKWAPLGDTEAFF
TRBV6-1	TRBJ2-7	CASSDRVRYEQYF
TRBV5-8	TRBJ2-7	CASSLGREGYEQYF
TRBV28	TRBJ1-1	CASSLMSAGVEAFF
TRBV9	TRBJ2-7	CASSVAAASYEQYF
TRBV9	TRBJ2-2	CASSGGGGELFF
TRBV28	TRBJ2-3	CASSLGTSGRDTQYF
TRBV15	TRBJ2-7	CATSRDVSGRAATYEQYF
TRBV30	TRBJ2-7	CAWTPGQGAYEQYF
TRBV6-5	TRBJ1-5	CASSPRGGDQPQHF
TRBV2	TRBJ1-1	CASSEDSSNTEAFF
TRBV6-5	TRBJ1-2	CASSYSPGGGSYGYTF
TRBV7-9	TRBJ1-2	CASRGWQGDGYTF
TRBV10-2	TRBJ1-1	CASSGSRGFAEAFF
TRBV4-3	TRBJ2-7	CASSQDRRSYEQYF
TRBV6-8	TRBJ2-2	CASSPLDRGPGELFF
TRBV28	TRBJ2-1	CASSLSVTGGVSYNEQFF
TRBV4-3	TRBJ2-7	CASSQAPSGAPNF
TRBV5-1	TRBJ2-7	CASRRDRTSEQYF
TRBV4-1	TRBJ2-3	CASSQGLAGASDTQYF
TRBV5-6	TRBJ1-2	CASSFISSGGARGYGYTF
TRBV6-1	TRBJ1-2	CASSEYSSWTGANYGYTF
TRBV28	TRBJ2-5	CASSLGAAGRETQYF
TRBV5-1	TRBJ2-7	CASSLDTSYEQYF
TRBV19	TRBJ1-1	CASSRSSTANTEAFF
TRBV27	TRBJ2-1	CASSLASGGGKEQFF
TRBV5-1	TRBJ2-7	CASSPFGPEQYF
TRBV18	TRBJ2-1	CASSPIGLGDNEQFF
TRBV4-1	TRBJ2-2	CASSQDRTGELFF
TRBV7-6	TRBJ2-3	CASSYVPGQGASTDTQYF
TRBV2	TRBJ1-5	CASSERGEDDQPQHF
TRBV14	TRBJ1-2	CASSQAKLSPYGYTF
TRBV5-6	TRBJ1-1	CASSLTGVLNTEAFF
TRBV4-3	TRBJ1-3	CASSQTSGGDGNTIYF
TRBV2	TRBJ2-7	CASSEGGQGLTYEQYF
TRBV7-2	TRBJ1-1	CATDEAEMNTEAFF
TRBV2	TRBJ2-3	CASIHSGGGDTQYF
TRBV28	TRBJ2-2	CASIPLAGTNTGELFF
TRBV19	TRBJ2-4	CASSIGGWTGGGNIQYF
TRBV6-1	TRBJ2-1	CASLAGVNVYNEQFF
TRBV27	TRBJ2-1	CASSPPGVAGLNEQFF
TRBV9	TRBJ1-2	CASSVRGGSYGYTF
TRBV7-6	TRBJ2-2	CASSNPRAGGRTGELFF
TRBV19	TRBJ2-3	CASSTRDWGRDTQYF
TRBV6-5	TRBJ2-7	CASSTSSSSYEQYF
TRBV7-9	TRBJ2-7	CASSLGQGIYEQYF
TRBV27	TRBJ2-7	CASSPRVAGGYEQYF
TRBV19	TRBJ2-1	CASSISSGGFNEQFF
TRBV7-8	TRBJ2-7	CASSWGGRLWYF
TRBV7-9	TRBJ1-5	CASSPDHAGSNQPQHF
TRBV27	TRBJ2-3	CASSLGLSDTQYF
TRBV27	TRBJ2-1	CASSYPVGGSYNEQFF
TRBV11-3	TRBJ2-1	CASSPGYSGSITYNEQFF
TRBV27	TRBJ2-5	CASRLLGLAGGPEETQYF
TRBV9	TRBJ2-1	CASSVGLGGGGINEQFF
TRBV7-6	TRBJ2-5	CASSLYLSGETQYF
TRBV19	TRBJ1-5	CASSATRGRDQPQHF
TRBV30	TRBJ1-2	CAWTPDRVYGYTF